The source of this TCR beta chain is a study of T cell responses to AZD1222 COVID-19 vaccine (dated by TCRdb to the early 2020s). Turning to the overall study: Because spike-specific TCR depth and breadth did not differ between the two schedules, AZD1222 recipients who got a second dose at roughly 4 weeks were pooled with those who got a second dose at roughly 12 weeks. A total of just over 230 trial participants underwent TCR sequencing, of whom under 220 had received two doses of AZD1222 and some 25 had received two doses of the MenACWY control vaccine. Trial participants were enrolled into age subgroups of 18-55, 56-69 and 70-plus years, which contained about 150, 27 and 61 TCR-sequenced participants, respectively. What the authors observed across the whole study: Conclusions about previously exposed vaccinees were limited because only a handful of AZD1222 recipients were SARS-CoV-2 seropositive at baseline. Spike-specific TCR breadth and depth rose significantly after two AZD1222 doses compared with day 0 and with MenACWY recipients. The 56-69-year group was small, and its depth increase did not reach significance, likely because of low power. Nearly half of unique spike-specific TCRs reportedly recognized epitopes outside regions mutated in the B.1.351 and B.1.1.7 variants. Vaccine-associated CD4 TCRs spanned the whole spike protein, with dominant responses in regions 160-218 and 743-854. Participants were mostly white British and included more females than males, and it was suggested by the authors that clonal diversity may have been underestimated. Because no samples from the day 14 peak response were available, repertoires could be characterized only after the peak T cell response.

The CDR3 starts with the cysteine, ends with the phenylalanine, and has 15 residues. The read is trimmed to its CDR3 DNA, 45 bases read in frame from base 1. V lost 6 bases and J lost 2 bases; the stretch between them is 17 bases long. From the germline V gene, CDR1 is ENHRY and CDR2 is SYGVKD. Comments on this clone: The antigen it binds to is not known. Within one base of it there is no much larger clone, and no base qualities were kept.

The sample's time point, from its label and the paper: baseline before first vaccination. Vaccinee samples were obtained from the UK trials COV001 and COV002, which included a single-blind randomized controlled phase 2/3 trial of AZD1222 (ChAdOx1 nCoV-19) in healthy adults. For TCRbeta chain sequencing, PBMC samples were collected from trial participants at day 0 and at day 28 after the second dose. The CDR3 regions of human TCRbeta chains were analyzed by immunosequencing. The authors' analysis ran thus. Repertoire TCRs were checked for matches against a reference library of SARS-CoV-2-specific TCRs that had been generated using the MIRA antigen-specificity platform. Breadth meant the fraction of unique TCRs that were SARS-CoV-2-associated, whereas depth meant the fraction of total T cells that were SARS-CoV-2-associated. Using the MIRA data, each spike-specific TCR was mapped to the spike region that the TCR reacts to and placed in a CD4 or CD8 class. Log10-transformed breadth and depth values were compared by one-way ANOVA with Sidak's multiple comparisons tests. As stored in TCRdb, this immuneACCESS dataset retains in-frame rearrangements with V and J assigned. A fraction of the clones does not appear; measured against another copy, unresolved V genes explain less than half of the discrepancy, and the remainder lacks a known reason. D and trimming come from the DNA, and the V and J calls and clone size come from that table. Counted in this sample were 97,000 or so clones; roughly 90% of them appeared once. The top ten hold less than 3.5% of the sample.

This specimen consisted of peripheral blood, obtained on day 0 of AZD1222 vaccination. The clonotype originates from an adult in good health. Recombination joined TRBV10-3 with TRBJ2-7; D gene: possibly TRBD2, on 6 matching bases. The CDR3 protein sequence reads: CAISDGLKRPYEQYF. The DNA sequence is TGTGCCATCAGCGATGGACTAAAAAGGCCCTACGAGCAGTACTTC.